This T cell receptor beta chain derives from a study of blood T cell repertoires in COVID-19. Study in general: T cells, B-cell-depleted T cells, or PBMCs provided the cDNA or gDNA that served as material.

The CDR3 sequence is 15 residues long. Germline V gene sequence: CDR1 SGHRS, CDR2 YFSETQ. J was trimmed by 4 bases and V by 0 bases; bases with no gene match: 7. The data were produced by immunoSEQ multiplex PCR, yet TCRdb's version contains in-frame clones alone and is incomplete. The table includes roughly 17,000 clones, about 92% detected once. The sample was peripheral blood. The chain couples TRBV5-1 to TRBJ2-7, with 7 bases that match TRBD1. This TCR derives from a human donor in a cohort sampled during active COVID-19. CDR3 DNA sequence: TGCGCCAGCAGCTTGGAGGCAGGGGGTGGGTACGAGCAGTACTTC. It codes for CASSLEAGGGYEQYF.